These 26 T cell receptor beta chains were all obtained from the same sample, sequenced in a study of T cell responses to AZD1222 COVID-19 vaccine (dated by TCRdb to the early 2020s). Library preparation was by the immunoSEQ multiplex PCR assay. Here the immuneACCESS table is served through TCRdb, limited to in-frame sequences with V and J called. Missing clones are a known gap in these copies; in checked studies unresolved V genes cover under half, and the rest lacks a known reason. This sample lists roughly 120,000 clones; approximately 83% were detected once. In total, the top ten clones hold 3.9% of the sample. The sample's time point, from its label and the paper: baseline before first vaccination. The treatment or condition label, read with the paper, signifies: meningococcal conjugate vaccine given as trial control. Sequenced here: peripheral blood, sampled on day 0 of MenACWY control vaccination. The receptors shown here come from an adult in good health.

The chain employs TRBV15 and TRBJ2-7, with D possibly TRBD1 on 5 matching bases. V was cut by 1 base and J by 6 bases, with 19 bases left in between. This CDR3 region has 16 residues. Germline assignment: CDR1 LNHNV and CDR2 YYDKDF (reference sequence). The CDR3: CATSRGGRSDSSEQYF. CDR3 DNA: TGTGCCACCAGCAGAGGGGGCAGAAGTGACAGTTCCGAGCAGTACTTC.

This chain connects TRBV14 to TRBJ2-1, with 14 bases identical to TRBD2. The CDR3 is 17 amino acids. Per germline, CDR1 SGHDN and CDR2 FVKESK. The ends lost 7 bases at V and 0 bases at J; junction bases unmatched: 5. CDR3 in amino acids: CASTGTSGGSSYNEQFF. Here the CDR3 DNA reads TGTGCCAGCACCGGGACTAGCGGGGGAAGCTCCTACAATGAGCAGTTCTTC.

This sequence joins TRBV5-1 and TRBJ2-7; 11 bases agree with TRBD2. Germline CDR1 SGHRS, CDR2 YFSETQ. This CDR3 region has 17 residues. Unmatched junction bases numbered 7, after V lost 0 bases and J lost 2 bases. The CDR3 DNA reads as TGCGCCAGCAGCTTGGAGGCTAGCGGGGGGAATGCCTACGAGCAGTACTTC. Encoded protein: CASSLEASGGNAYEQYF. The complete variable domain, with remaining parts taken from reference TRBV5-1 and TRBJ2-7, reads KAGVTQTPRYLIKTRGQQVTLSCSPISGHRSVSWYQQTPGQGLQFLFEYFSETQRNKGNFPGRFSGRQFSNSRSEMNVSTLELGDSALYLCASSLEASGGNAYEQYFGPGTRLTVT.

V gene TRBV7-2 combines with J gene TRBJ1-5; D gene uncertain. CDR3 length: 13 amino acids. Germline CDR1 is SGHTA and CDR2 is FQGNSA. V lost 5 bases and J 7 bases, leaving 12 bases between the germline ends. CDR3 protein: CASSPRSGQPQHF. In DNA, the CDR3 is TGTGCCAGCAGCCCCCGGTCCGGGCAGCCCCAGCATTTT.

Note on this clone: The sample carries other DNA sequences with the same CDR3. J is TRBJ1-3 and V is TRBV28; a weak D match, TRBD1 (6 bases). The V and J ends lost 5 bases and 0 bases respectively, with 8 bases between them. CDR3 length: 14 residues. Germline V lookup: CDR1 MDHEN, CDR2 SYDVKM. The CDR3 spells CASSTDSSGNTIYF. CDR3 coding DNA: TGTGCCAGCAGTACGGACAGCTCTGGAAACACCATATATTTT. The full variable domain, in which reference TRBV28 and TRBJ1-3 provide the parts outside the CDR3, is DVKVTQSSRYLVKRTGEKVFLECVQDMDHENMFWYRQDPGLGLRLIYFSYDVKMKEKGDIPEGYSVSREKKERFSLILESASTNQTSMYLCASSTDSSGNTIYFGEGSWLTVV.

The rearrangement uses TRBV5-1 and TRBJ2-3, with TRBD2 identical over 7 bases. V was clipped by 1 base and J by 3 bases; unmatched bases: 14. The CDR3 contains 18 residues. Looked up from germline, CDR1 is SGHRS and CDR2 is YFSETQ. As DNA, the CDR3 is TGCGCCAGCAGCTTGTCGGGGGGAGGGACTTCGGTGACAGATACGCAGTATTTT. This translates into CASSLSGGGTSVTDTQYF.

The gene calls are TRBV6-5 and TRBJ1-2, with 7 nucleotides matching TRBD1. Trimming cost V 6 bases and J 6 bases; bases outside gene matches: 7. CDR3 length equals 13 residues. Germline V gives CDR1 MNHEY, CDR2 SVGAGI. In nucleotides, the CDR3 is TGTGCCAGCAGAAGGGACAGTAGTGATGGCTACACCTTC. Translating gives CASRRDSSDGYTF.

V is TRBV4-1 and J is TRBJ2-3, with no clear D. Germline lookup yields CDR1 MGHRA and CDR2 YSYEKL. The V and J ends lost 0 bases and 3 bases respectively, with 7 bases between them. The CDR3 has 14 amino acids. This chain's CDR3 is CASSQDKATDTQYF. CDR3 DNA: TGCGCCAGCAGCCAAGATAAAGCTACAGATACGCAGTATTTT.

The chain joins TRBV5-1 to TRBJ1-4; a possible D gene is TRBD1 (5 bases). The CDR3 consists of 16 residues. Germline V lookup: CDR1 SGHRS, CDR2 YFSETQ. V was clipped by 0 bases and J by 0 bases, with 9 bases between them. CDR3: CASSLGTFATNEKLFF. CDR3 bases: TGCGCCAGCAGCTTGGGGACATTTGCAACTAATGAAAAACTGTTTTTT.

This chain connects TRBV28 to TRBJ1-1, with D possibly TRBD1 on 5 matching bases. CDR1 is MDHEN and CDR2 is SYDVKM in the germline V gene. V lost 7 bases and J lost 3, with 18 bases in between. The CDR3 is made up of 15 amino acids. CDR3 sequence reads: CASIYAAGFDTEAFF. The CDR3 nucleotides are TGTGCCAGCATATATGCGGCAGGGTTTGACACTGAAGCTTTCTTT. Complete variable domain (other parts from reference TRBV28 and TRBJ1-1): DVKVTQSSRYLVKRTGEKVFLECVQDMDHENMFWYRQDPGLGLRLIYFSYDVKMKEKGDIPEGYSVSREKKERFSLILESASTNQTSMYLCASIYAAGFDTEAFFGQGTRLTVV.

The V gene is TRBV6-5, the J gene TRBJ2-2, with D perhaps matching TRBD2 (6 bases). This CDR3 region has 16 residues. In germline, CDR1 is MNHEY, CDR2 SVGAGI. Trimming pared 0 bases from V and 4 bases from J, leaving 12 bases between. CDR3: CASSYSGGSITGELFF. The CDR3, as DNA: TGTGCCAGCAGTTACTCGGGAGGAAGCATCACCGGGGAGCTGTTTTTT.

This rearrangement joins TRBV6-5 to TRBJ1-1; D is uncertain. The CDR3 consists of 13 residues. The V end was cut by 2 bases, the J end by 1 base, with 5 bases between. Germline CDR1 MNHEY, CDR2 SVGAGI. CDR3 bases: TGTGCCAGCAGTTACGCAGGGAACACTGAAGCTTTCTTT. Encoded protein: CASSYAGNTEAFF.

This clone has just one count. The chain is built from TRBV6-5 and TRBJ2-3; 7 bases map to TRBD1. With V trimmed by 6 bases and J by 3 bases, 9 bases remained unmatched. Germline CDR1 and CDR2: MNHEY and SVGAGI. The CDR3 loop spans 15 amino acids. The CDR3 loop is CASSLQGIATDTQYF. CDR3 DNA: TGTGCCAGCAGCCTACAGGGGATCGCGACAGATACGCAGTATTTT.

The rearrangement links TRBV2 to TRBJ2-1, with 8 bases matching TRBD2. Germline V gene data show CDR1 as SNHLY and CDR2 as FYNNEI. The CDR3 sequence is 14 residues long. Trimming cost V 6 bases and J 7 bases; bases outside gene matches: 8. The CDR3 is CASRRGVGKNEQFF. In DNA, the CDR3 is TGTGCCAGCAGGCGGGGGGTGGGTAAGAATGAGCAGTTCTTC.

J is TRBJ2-4 and V is TRBV5-8, with D perhaps matching TRBD1 (5 bases). With 3 bases removed from V and 7 bases from J, the gap between germline ends came to 11 bases. The CDR3 extends over 13 amino acids. Germline CDR1 reads SGHTS; CDR2 reads YDEGEE. This CDR3 reads CASSSQGWNIQYF. For the CDR3, the DNA is TGTGCCAGCAGCTCCCAGGGCTGGAACATTCAGTACTTC.

The chain combines TRBV5-4 with TRBJ2-7; D uncertain. Germline CDR1 reads SGHNT; CDR2 reads YYREEE (reference sequence). The V and J ends lost 4 bases and 3 bases respectively, with 14 bases between them. The CDR3 runs to 14 residues. The CDR3 here is CASSLVGPVYEQYF. CDR3 in DNA: TGTGCCAGCAGCCTGGTCGGACCCGTCTACGAGCAGTACTTC.

The chain combines TRBV9 with TRBJ1-3; D is perhaps TRBD1 (6 bases). Per the germline V gene, CDR1 is SGDLS and CDR2 is YYNGEE. The CDR3 has 15 amino acids. V was shortened by 2 bases and J by 0 bases, with 9 bases between the two germline ends. The CDR3 coding sequence is TGTGCCAGCAGCGTCGGGGGCTACTCTGGAAACACCATATATTTT. This gives the protein CASSVGGYSGNTIYF.

In the case of this clone: Other DNA sequences within the sample encode an identical CDR3. The J gene is TRBJ2-5, the V gene TRBV18, with D perhaps matching TRBD1 or TRBD2 (5 bases each). This CDR3 region has 13 residues. V was cut by 2 bases and J by 1 base, with 5 bases left in between. Germline CDR1 KGHSH, CDR2 LQKENI. CDR3 residues: CASSPGTQETQYF. In nucleotides, the CDR3 is TGTGCCAGCTCACCAGGGACCCAAGAGACCCAGTACTTC.

The J gene is TRBJ2-7, the V gene TRBV18; possibly TRBD1 for D (6 bases). The CDR3 loop spans 14 amino acids. Trimming stripped 3 bases from V and 5 bases from J, with 14 bases between. Germline V gives CDR1 KGHSH, CDR2 LQKENI. The CDR3 is CASSPQTGLHEQYF. DNA for the CDR3: TGTGCCAGCTCACCGCAAACAGGGTTACACGAGCAGTACTTC.

The genes are TRBV9 and TRBJ2-6; D possibly corresponds to TRBD2 (5 bases). The CDR3 has 16 residues. The germline V and J ends were trimmed by 3 bases and 1 base, with 11 bases remaining between them. Germline CDR1 reads SGDLS; CDR2 reads YYNGEE. Written as DNA, the CDR3 is TGTGCCAGCAGCGCCCAGCGGAGGTCTGGGGCCAACGTCCTGACTTTC. Amino acid sequence: CASSAQRRSGANVLTF.

The CDR3 nucleotides are TGCGCCAGCAGCCCGACAGGGGGTTCGAATCAGCCCCAGCATTTT. Protein product: CASSPTGGSNQPQHF. The chain uses TRBV5-1 and TRBJ1-5, with TRBD1 matching over 9 bases. The ends lost 4 bases at V and 4 bases at J; junction bases unmatched: 6. Per germline, CDR1 SGHRS and CDR2 YFSETQ. This CDR3 is 15 amino acids long.

The chain joins TRBV6-5 to TRBJ1-1; D unclear. Germline assignment: CDR1 MNHEY and CDR2 SVGAGI. V lost 2 bases and J lost 0, with 13 bases in between. There are 16 residues in the CDR3. In DNA form, the CDR3 reads TGTGCCAGCAGTTACGGATATTCGAGAATGAACACTGAAGCTTTCTTT. This sequence encodes CASSYGYSRMNTEAFF.

The chain uses TRBV7-3 and TRBJ1-6; TRBD1 aligns across 7 bases. The V and J ends lost 5 bases and 4 bases, in that order; junction bases with no gene match: 8. Germline CDR1 is SGHTA and CDR2 is FQGTGA. CDR3 length: 16 residues. CDR3 in DNA: TGTGCCAGCAGCATACAGGGGCCAACTTATAATTCACCCCTCCACTTT. Protein product: CASSIQGPTYNSPLHF.

The gene calls are TRBV6-2 or TRBV6-3 and TRBJ1-5; perhaps TRBD1 as D (6 bases). CDR1 is MNHEY, CDR2 SVGEGT, per germline. V gave up 0 bases and J gave up 1 base, with 16 bases separating them. CDR3 length equals 18 residues. DNA for the CDR3: TGTGCCAGCAGTTACTCGCGCCTGGGGGGCCTAAGCAATCAGCCCCAGCATTTT. Its protein product is CASSYSRLGGLSNQPQHF.

This chain links TRBV25-1 with TRBJ2-7; the match to TRBD1 covers 8 bases. The junction had 5 bases not matched to a gene; V was cut back by 6 bases and J by 4 bases. Germline V CDR1 and CDR2: MGHDK, SYGVNS. CDR3 length: 13 amino acids. CDR3 residues: CASRTGAEYEQYF. The CDR3 coding sequence is TGTGCCAGCAGGACAGGGGCTGAGTACGAGCAGTACTTC.

The chain employs TRBV7-2 and TRBJ2-2, with D possibly matching TRBD1 (5 bases). This CDR3 is built from 13 residues. Germline CDR1 reads SGHTA; CDR2 reads FQGNSA. Between the trimmed V and J ends, which lost 1 base and 6 bases, there was a span of 6 bases. The CDR3 reads CASSLGQSGELFF. For the CDR3, the DNA is TGTGCCAGCAGCTTAGGACAGTCCGGGGAGCTGTTTTTT.